The 26 T cell receptor beta chains below come from one sample, sequenced in a study of CD8+ T cells in alopecia areata. The study sorted pooled cutaneous lymph node cells by CD4, CD8alpha, NKG2D, NKG2ACE and other markers. Extracted RNA was reverse transcribed into cDNA, the sequencing template. Sequenced by immunoSEQ multiplex PCR; TCRdb stores in-frame clones only, minus some. The sample contains approximately 300,000 clones, none of them singletons. The sample was CD4+ T cells sorted from a lymph node. Every receptor here comes from a C3H/HeJ mouse with alopecia areata. This line is of MHC haplotype H2-k.

This clone came up a few times. Genes here carry mouse names. With the read ending 4 residues before the CDR3 end, the germline J gene is used to fill in that end. This rearrangement joins TRBV13-3 to TRBJ2-1; 9 nucleotides match TRBD2. This CDR3 has 14 residues. The germline gives CDR1 NNHDY, CDR2 SYVADS. This CDR3 is CASSDSGGDAEQFF. CDR3 DNA, as far as it was read: TGTGCCAGCAGTGATTCTGGGGGGGACGCT.

A note on this clone: The gene names given are mouse names. The read comes to an end 4 residues before the CDR3 does, leaving the germline J gene to fill in the end. Distinct nucleotide sequences in the sample also encode this CDR3. This chain links TRBV13-1 with TRBJ2-3; TRBD1 matches 7 bases. CDR1 is NSHNY, CDR2 SYGAGN, per germline. V was clipped by 3 bases and J by 1 base; unmatched bases: 2. The CDR3 covers 14 residues. The CDR3 here is CASSATGRAETLYF. Partial CDR3 DNA: TGTGCCAGCAGTGCGACAGGGCGTGCAGAA.

This clone was detected a few times. Mouse names are used for the genes. The observed sequence ends 4 residues before the CDR3 terminus, with the missing tail filled in from the germline J gene. Different DNA sequences within this sample yield the same CDR3. The J gene is TRBJ2-1, the V gene TRBV13-1, with D maybe TRBD1 (7 bases). Germline loops: CDR1 NSHNY, CDR2 SYGAGN. The CDR3 covers 13 residues. Partial CDR3 DNA: TGTGCCAGCAGTGATGCAGGGGGGGCT. It specifies CASSDAGGA. The full CDR3 reads CASSDAGGAEQFF.

To note about this clone: Germline and genes here are mouse. The CDR3 goes on 4 residues after the read ends, and that part is filled in from the germline J gene. This specimen includes other DNA sequences encoding the same CDR3. The genes are TRBV1 and TRBJ2-3, with D possibly TRBD2 on 6 matching bases. The CDR3 covers 15 residues. The germline V gene has CDR1 NSQYPW and CDR2 LRSPGD (reference sequence). V was cut by 2 bases and J by 0 bases, with 9 bases left in between. The CDR3 loop is CTCSATGTSAETLYF. CDR3 DNA, as far as it was read: TGCACCTGCAGTGCAACTGGGACTAGTGCAGAA.

To note about this clone: The genes and germline here are from mouse. The read comes to an end 4 residues before the CDR3 does, leaving the germline J gene to fill in the end. The same CDR3 arises from other DNA sequences in this sample as well. This sequence joins TRBV13-1 and TRBJ2-4; a weak D match, TRBD1 (5 bases). The germline CDR1 and CDR2 sequences are NSHNY and SYGAGN. The CDR3 loop spans 13 amino acids. CDR3 residues: CASSAGQGNTLYF. Partial CDR3 DNA: TGTGCCAGCAGTGCGGGCCAGGGAAAC.

The sample holds a few counts of this clone. Gene labels here are mouse ones. The read falls 4 residues short of the CDR3 end, and the missing part is taken from the germline J gene. This chain links TRBV5 with TRBJ2-1; 9 bases agree with TRBD1. From germline, CDR1 is LGHNA and CDR2 YNLKQL (reference sequence). V lost 1 base and J lost 6; bases outside the gene matches: 4. The CDR3 has 15 residues. The CDR3 bases that were read are TGTGCCAGCAGCCAAGGGACAGGGGAAGGTGCT. Translating gives CASSQGTGEGA. The entire CDR3 reads CASSQGTGEGAEQFF.

This clone turned up a few times. Mouse germline and gene names are used. The CDR3 goes on 3 residues after the read ends, and that part is filled in from the germline J gene. This rearrangement joins TRBV13-2 to TRBJ1-6; the match to TRBD1 covers 7 bases. TRBJ1-6 is treated as an ORF (open reading frame) with a function not yet certain. Germline CDR1 NNHNN, CDR2 SYGAGS (reference sequence). The CDR3 totals 13 residues. J lost 9 bases, V lost 5 bases, and 5 bases had no gene match. CDR3 sequence reads: CASGGDRGSPLYF. The part of the CDR3 DNA that was read is TGTGCCAGCGGGGGGGACAGAGGTTCGCCC.

This clone has just a few counts. Here the gene names and germline are mouse. Distinct nucleotide sequences in the sample also encode this CDR3. The CDR3 bases that were read are TGTGCCAGCAGTGATCTGGGGGGGGTATATGCT. Residues: CASSDLGGVYA. The whole CDR3 sequence is CASSDLGGVYAEQFF. V is TRBV13-3 and J is TRBJ2-1; 9 bases line up with TRBD2. Sequencing ends 4 residues short of the CDR3 end; the germline J gene provides the rest. Trimming at V came to 1 base and at J to 4 bases, leaving 3 bases not matched to a gene. This CDR3 comprises 15 residues. Germline CDR1 NNHDY, CDR2 SYVADS.

As concerns this clone: Mouse gene names apply. The read stops 4 residues short of the end of the CDR3; the missing end is completed from the germline J gene. The V call is TRBV3, the J call TRBJ2-1, with D perhaps matching TRBD2 (7 bases). CDR1 SNHLY and CDR2 FYNGKV come from the germline V gene (reference sequence). Trimming took 2 bases from V and 0 from J, leaving 11 bases between them. The CDR3 runs to 16 residues. The sequenced part of the CDR3 DNA is TGTGCCAGCAGCTTACCTGGGGGACATAACTATGCT. It is translated as CASSLPGGHNYA. The full CDR3 protein is CASSLPGGHNYAEQFF.

This clone was seen a few times. Germline and genes here are mouse. The CDR3 is cut off 4 residues early in the read; its end comes from the germline J gene. This sequence joins TRBV1 and TRBJ2-2, with 9 bases lining up with TRBD2. The germline V gene encodes CDR1 NSQYPW and CDR2 LRSPGD (reference sequence). V shed 5 bases and J 0 bases; nucleotides not matched to a gene: 4. The CDR3 loop spans 16 amino acids. The chain's CDR3 is CTCSNRTGANTGQLYF. CDR3 DNA (partial): TGCACCTGCAGTAACCGGACTGGGGCAAACACCGGG. The whole variable domain, filled in from reference TRBV1 and TRBJ2-2, reads VTLLEQNPRWRLVPRGQAVNLRCILKNSQYPWMSWYQQDLQKQLQWLFTLRSPGDKEVKSLPGADYLATRVTDTELRLQVANMSQGRTLYCTCSNRTGANTGQLYFGEGSKLTVL.

As for this clone: Gene and germline names: mouse. From the germline J gene comes the end of the CDR3, since the read stops 4 residues before it. This chain uses TRBV13-2 with TRBJ1-2, with a possible D match to TRBD1 (5 bases). V shed 4 bases and J shed 0 bases, with 10 bases lying between them. This CDR3 region has 14 residues. Germline CDR1 NNHNN, CDR2 SYGAGS (reference sequence). CDR3 DNA (partial): TGTGCCAGCGGTACTGGGGCTGCAAACTCC. It specifies CASGTGAANS. The CDR3, in full, reads CASGTGAANSDYTF.

This clone was counted many times. Any gene name here is a mouse gene name. From the germline J gene comes the end of the CDR3, since the read stops 4 residues before it. The chain has TRBV17 and TRBJ1-1; no reliable D call. The CDR3 has 14 residues. Germline values: CDR1 MNHDT, CDR2 YYDKIL. Trimming left V 2 bases short and J 0 bases short, with 7 bases between. CDR3 loop: CASSRPQANTEVFF. Incomplete CDR3 DNA: TGTGCTAGCAGTAGACCGCAGGCAAACACA.

This clone was seen only a few times. The listed genes are named as in mouse. Read coverage stops 4 residues before the CDR3 terminus; the germline J gene supplies the remainder. The same CDR3 arises from other DNA sequences in this sample as well. The rearrangement links TRBV1 to TRBJ2-5, with TRBD2 matching over 10 bases. Germline V gene data show CDR1 as NSQYPW and CDR2 as LRSPGD (reference sequence). The J segment lost 1 base and the V segment lost 3 bases, leaving 4 bases of the junction unmatched. The CDR3 spans 16 residues. This chain's CDR3 is CTCSARDWGDQDTQYF. The sequenced CDR3 bases are TGCACCTGCAGTGCGCGAGACTGGGGGGACCAAGAC.

With respect to this clone: All gene names here are mouse names. The sequence runs out 4 residues before the end of the CDR3; the remainder is reconstructed from the germline J gene. The chain uses TRBV19 and TRBJ2-2; D is unresolved. The CDR3 is 16 amino acids. Trimming took 7 bases from V and 0 from J, leaving 16 bases between them. Germline V lookup: CDR1 FNHDT, CDR2 SITEND (reference sequence). The CDR3 here is CASPPRHLANTGQLYF. The CDR3 bases that were read are TGTGCCAGCCCCCCTCGACACCTCGCAAACACCGGG.

In this sample, this clone turned up a few times. Gene labels here are mouse ones. The read finishes 4 residues shy of the CDR3 end, and the germline J gene is used to complete it. V gene TRBV13-1 combines with J gene TRBJ2-1, with TRBD2 matching 8 bases. The CDR3 is 14 amino acids. Per germline, CDR1 NSHNY and CDR2 SYGAGN. The part of the CDR3 DNA that was read is TGTGCCAGCAGTGAACTGGGGGTAGGGGCT. Amino acid sequence: CASSELGVGA. The full-length CDR3 reads as CASSELGVGAEQFF.

Comment on this clone: Gene labels here are mouse ones. The CDR3 end is not reached by the read, which stops 4 residues before it; the germline J gene fills it in. Other DNA variants within this sample encode the same CDR3. The chain has TRBV1 and TRBJ2-5, with no clear D. Germline V gene data show CDR1 as NSQYPW and CDR2 as LRSPGD (reference sequence). This CDR3 spans 12 amino acids. The CDR3: CTCSAGQDTQYF. CDR3 DNA (partial): TGCACCTGCAGTGCAGGTCAGGAC.

This clone has just a few counts. The germline and genes are mouse ones. The sequence runs out 4 residues before the end of the CDR3; the remainder is reconstructed from the germline J gene. The J gene is TRBJ2-7, the V gene TRBV13-1, with 10 bases that match TRBD2. The CDR3 runs 13 residues. Germline V gives CDR1 NSHNY, CDR2 SYGAGN. This CDR3 is CASSSWGGDEQYF. The covered CDR3 bases are TGTGCCAGCAGTTCCTGGGGGGGCGAT.

As concerns this clone: The listed genes are named as in mouse. The read terminates 4 residues before the CDR3 end, so the remaining end is supplied by the germline J gene. The same CDR3 arises from other DNA sequences in this sample as well. The chain combines TRBV13-2 with TRBJ1-2, with TRBD1 matching over 7 bases. V was pared by 5 bases and J by 1 base, with 2 bases of the junction left unmatched. Germline V gives CDR1 NNHNN, CDR2 SYGAGS (reference sequence). The CDR3 covers 13 residues. The CDR3 loop reads CASGDRENSDYTF. CDR3 DNA (partial): TGTGCCAGCGGAGACAGGGAAAACTCC.

This clone was counted between two and nine times. Gene labels here are mouse ones. Sequencing ends 4 residues short of the CDR3 end; the germline J gene provides the rest. The chain is built from TRBV12-1 and TRBJ1-2; D possibly corresponds to TRBD1 (5 bases). Germline CDR1 reads SGHSN; CDR2 reads HYEKVE. V was trimmed by 3 bases and J by 2 bases, leaving 6 bases between them. The CDR3 loop spans 12 amino acids. CDR3 DNA, as far as it was read: TGTGCCAGCTCTTCAGGGAACTCC. This sequence encodes CASSSGNS. The full-length CDR3 reads as CASSSGNSDYTF.

This clone was counted between two and nine times. Gene names are mouse gene names. Coverage ceases 4 residues before the CDR3 finishes, and the germline J gene fills in the end. J is TRBJ2-2 and V is TRBV13-1, with a weak D call TRBD1 (6 bases). This CDR3 is built from 15 residues. Trimming took off 2 bases at V and 3 bases at J, with 11 bases between the two ends. Germline CDR1 reads NSHNY; CDR2 reads SYGAGN. CDR3 bases read: TGTGCCAGCAGTGAGGCCAGGGGTGACACCGGG. This sequence encodes CASSEARGDTG. The entire CDR3 is CASSEARGDTGQLYF.

The sample holds a few counts of this clone. The germline and genes are mouse ones. From the germline J gene comes the end of the CDR3, since the read stops 4 residues before it. The chain links TRBV13-2 to TRBJ2-7; D possibly corresponds to TRBD2 (5 bases). This CDR3 is built from 14 residues. V was shortened by 3 bases and J by 0 bases, with 10 bases between the two germline ends. The germline V gene encodes CDR1 NNHNN and CDR2 SYGAGS (reference sequence). The DNA read from the CDR3 is TGTGCCAGCGGTGTGCTGGGAAGCTCCTAT. It encodes CASGVLGSSY. The CDR3 as a whole reads CASGVLGSSYEQYF.

Note on this clone: Gene and germline names: mouse. The read stops 4 residues short of the end of the CDR3; the missing end is completed from the germline J gene. This sample also contains other DNA sequences that code for the same CDR3. This chain connects TRBV1 to TRBJ2-7; maybe TRBD1 (5 bases). Trimming took 1 base from V and 3 from J, leaving 7 bases between them. From germline, CDR1 is NSQYPW and CDR2 LRSPGD (reference sequence). This CDR3 has 13 amino acids. The CDR3 protein is CTCSAGGVYEQYF. CDR3 bases read: TGCACCTGCAGTGCAGGAGGGGTCTAT.

On this clone itself: Mouse germline and gene names are used. The CDR3 end lies 4 residues beyond the end of the read and is filled in from the germline J gene. The sample has other DNA sequences that encode this CDR3 too. This sequence joins TRBV1 and TRBJ2-3; unclear D gene. Germline V CDR1 and CDR2: NSQYPW, LRSPGD (reference sequence). Trimming left V 3 bases short and J 0 bases short, with 7 bases between. The CDR3 contains 14 residues. The sequenced part of the CDR3 DNA is TGCACCTGCAGTGCCAGAGGGAGTGCAGAA. Translated, it gives CTCSARGSAE. The full CDR3 is CTCSARGSAETLYF.

This clone showed up just a few times. The gene names given are mouse names. The read stops 3 residues short of the end of the CDR3; the missing end is completed from the germline J gene. Other DNA sequences in this sample translate to the same CDR3. The V call is TRBV19, the J call TRBJ1-6, with D maybe TRBD1 (6 bases). TRBJ1-6 is filed as an ORF, its function uncertain. The CDR3 runs to 14 residues. Germline CDR1 FNHDT, CDR2 SITEND (reference sequence). The V and J ends lost 4 bases and 7 bases respectively, with 12 bases between them. The sequenced CDR3 bases are TGTGCCAGCAGTCTACAGGGTGGGAATTCGCCC. It specifies CASSLQGGNSP. The full CDR3 protein is CASSLQGGNSPLYF.

This clone was detected a few times. Gene names follow the mouse nomenclature. The DNA ends 4 residues before the CDR3 does, and the rest of the CDR3 is filled in from the germline J gene. This sequence joins TRBV1 and TRBJ2-4; the D gene is possibly TRBD1 (6 bases). Trimming left V 0 bases short and J 0 bases short, with 13 bases between. The CDR3 loop spans 17 amino acids. CDR1 NSQYPW and CDR2 LRSPGD come from the germline V gene (reference sequence). The CDR3 protein is CTCSADRQGPSQNTLYF. CDR3 bases read: TGCACCTGCAGTGCAGATCGTCAGGGGCCTAGTCAAAAC.

This clone was detected a few times. Genes and germline come from the mouse. The CDR3 goes on 4 residues after the read ends, and that part is filled in from the germline J gene. This sequence joins TRBV19 and TRBJ2-1; D is perhaps TRBD2 (6 bases). The CDR3 loop spans 15 amino acids. The V gene lost 4 bases and the J gene lost 0 bases, with 11 bases spanning the gap. The V gene's germline CDR1 is FNHDT and CDR2 SITEND (reference sequence). The sequenced CDR3 bases are TGTGCCAGCAGTCCCCGGACTGATAACTATGCT. It codes for CASSPRTDNYA. The whole CDR3 region reads CASSPRTDNYAEQFF.